The next 11 T cell receptor beta chains were all read from a single sample in a study of blood T cell repertoires in COVID-19. Only in-frame clones appear in the TCRdb table, and some are missing; sequencing was by immunoSEQ multiplex PCR. The sample shows fewer than 300,000 clones, about 90% of them seen only once. Sequenced material: peripheral blood. The receptors were gathered from a woman in her forties or fifties with acute or convalescent COVID-19.

V gene TRBV7-2 combines with J gene TRBJ2-7, with TRBD2 as a possible D gene (6 bases). The CDR3 consists of 13 residues. The germline gives CDR1 SGHTA, CDR2 FQGNSA. Trimming removed 1 base from V and 6 bases from J, with 10 bases in between. This CDR3 is CASSLGAGLEQYF. CDR3 bases: TGTGCCAGCAGCTTAGGGGCGGGACTCGAGCAGTACTTC.

This clone was found a few times. This rearrangement joins TRBV7-3 to TRBJ2-1; 9 nucleotides line up with TRBD2. From germline, CDR1 is SGHTA and CDR2 FQGTGA. With 0 bases clipped from V and 8 bases from J, the junction kept 8 bases outside the gene matches. The CDR3 loop spans 16 amino acids. As DNA, the CDR3 is TGTGCCAGCAGCTTAACAAAGGCGGGAGGGGCATATGAGCAGTTCTTC. The encoded protein is CASSLTKAGGAYEQFF.

The chain links TRBV3-1 (or the pseudogene TRBV3-2) to TRBJ2-7, with D possibly matching TRBD1 (5 bases). V was cut by 2 bases and J by 3 bases, with 8 bases left in between. Per the germline V gene, CDR1 is LGHDT and CDR2 is YNNKEL (reference sequence). The CDR3 loop spans 13 amino acids. CDR3 sequence (DNA): TGTGCCAGCAGCCAAAGGGGAAGCTACGAGCAGTACTTC. It codes for CASSQRGSYEQYF.

The chain carries TRBV18 and TRBJ1-4; TRBD1 aligns across 9 bases. The CDR3 has 13 residues. Germline values: CDR1 KGHSH, CDR2 LQKENI. V dropped 6 bases and J dropped 7; count of bases not matched to a gene: 3. CDR3 in amino acids: CASSGTGREKLFF. The CDR3 DNA reads as TGTGCCAGCTCGGGGACAGGGCGTGAAAAACTGTTTTTT.

A word on this clone: Other DNA sequences in the sample encode the same CDR3. V is TRBV20-1 and J is TRBJ2-7, with a weak D call TRBD1 (6 bases). The CDR3 length is 11 residues. Germline V gene sequence: CDR1 DFQATT, CDR2 SNEGSKA (reference sequence). V lost 5 bases and J 4 bases, leaving 9 bases between the germline ends. CDR3 DNA sequence: TGCAGTGCTCGGACAGCTTACGAGCAGTACTTC. The encoded protein is CSARTAYEQYF.

V gene TRBV6-5 combines with J gene TRBJ1-6, with 10 bases identical to TRBD1. The V gene's germline CDR1 is MNHEY and CDR2 SVGAGI. With 6 bases clipped from V and 8 bases from J, the junction kept 7 bases outside the gene matches. This CDR3 is 15 amino acids long. The CDR3 reads CASSSDRGRDSPLHF. The CDR3 nucleotides are TGTGCCAGCAGCTCCGACAGGGGGCGTGATTCACCCCTCCACTTT.

This chain joins TRBV6-5 and TRBJ1-5; D ambiguous. CDR3 length: 15 residues. The germline V and J ends were trimmed by 0 bases and 1 base, with 7 bases remaining between them. Germline V gene data show CDR1 as MNHEY and CDR2 as SVGAGI. The CDR3 coding sequence is TGTGCCAGCAGTTACTCGATCGGGAGCAATCAGCCCCAGCATTTT. Its protein product is CASSYSIGSNQPQHF.

The J gene is TRBJ1-1, the V gene TRBV5-1; D is unresolved. V was cut by 2 bases and J by 10 bases, with 18 bases left in between. The CDR3 has 14 residues. CDR1 SGHRS and CDR2 YFSETQ come from the germline V gene. The CDR3 sequence is CASSLESSVEGAFF. Here the CDR3 DNA reads TGCGCCAGCAGCTTAGAATCTTCAGTTGAGGGAGCTTTCTTT. The full variable domain, its missing parts supplied by reference TRBV5-1 and TRBJ1-1, is KAGVTQTPRYLIKTRGQQVTLSCSPISGHRSVSWYQQTPGQGLQFLFEYFSETQRNKGNFPGRFSGRQFSNSRSEMNVSTLELGDSALYLCASSLESSVEGAFFGQGTRLTVV.

This chain links TRBV6-2 or TRBV6-3 with TRBJ1-6; TRBD1 is a possible D gene (6 bases). The CDR3 spans 17 residues. V was pared by 7 bases and J by 7 bases, with 23 bases between. The germline gives CDR1 MNHEY, CDR2 SVGEGT. The CDR3 region is CASNYNPGKTGNSPLHF. CDR3 sequence (DNA): TGTGCCAGCAATTATAATCCGGGGAAAACAGGGAATTCACCCCTCCACTTT.

The chain carries TRBV7-3 and TRBJ2-1; the D gene is possibly TRBD2 (5 bases). The germline V and J ends were trimmed by 1 base and 0 bases, with 7 bases remaining between them. Germline V gene sequence: CDR1 SGHTA, CDR2 FQGTGA. The CDR3 length is 15 residues. The CDR3 loop reads CASSLSRDSYNEQFF. The CDR3 nucleotides read TGTGCCAGCAGCTTAAGCCGGGACTCCTACAATGAGCAGTTCTTC.

The chain links TRBV7-2 to TRBJ2-1, with D possibly matching TRBD2 (5 bases). The CDR3 is 13 residues long. Germline-derived CDR1 and CDR2 are SGHTA and FQGNSA. The V gene lost 3 bases and the J gene lost 9 bases, with 12 bases spanning the gap. The CDR3 DNA follows: TGTGCCAGCAGCTTTAGCCGGGCGGGTGAGCAGTTCTTC. It codes for CASSFSRAGEQFF.